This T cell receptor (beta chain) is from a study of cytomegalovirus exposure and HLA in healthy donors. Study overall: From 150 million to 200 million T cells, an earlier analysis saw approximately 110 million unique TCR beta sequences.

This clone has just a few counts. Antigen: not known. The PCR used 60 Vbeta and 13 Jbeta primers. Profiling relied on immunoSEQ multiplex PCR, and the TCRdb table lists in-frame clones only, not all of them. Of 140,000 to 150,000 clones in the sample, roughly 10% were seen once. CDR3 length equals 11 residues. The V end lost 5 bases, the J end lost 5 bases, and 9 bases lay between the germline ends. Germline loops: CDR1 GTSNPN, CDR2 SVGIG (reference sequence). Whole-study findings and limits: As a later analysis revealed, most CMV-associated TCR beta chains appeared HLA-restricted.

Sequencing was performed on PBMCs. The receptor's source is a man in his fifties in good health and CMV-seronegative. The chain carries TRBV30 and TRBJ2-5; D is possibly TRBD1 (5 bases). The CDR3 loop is CAWGAGETQYF. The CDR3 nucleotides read TGTGCCTGGGGGGCCGGGGAGACCCAGTACTTC.